This TCR beta chain was recorded in a study of shared clonotypes between healthy human individuals. General observations from the study: Specimens sampled were limited to blood, with tissue repertoires likely differing.

Of note for this clone: Antigen specificity is unknown.

Unsorted PBMCs provided DNA that was sequenced on ten immunoSEQ deep assay plates. Profiled with immunoSEQ multiplex PCR; TCRdb holds only in-frame clones, not every one. The sample lists about 490,000 clones, less than 80% occurring once. In germline, CDR1 is ENHRY, CDR2 SYGVKD. The CDR3 covers 17 residues. V lost 2 bases and J lost 7; bases outside the gene matches: 10. There were no recent acute infections or vaccinations among the donors, who were healthy HIV-negative adults. The study used about 100 million PBMCs per unsorted sample for genomic DNA. Sequenced sample: PBMCs. This clonotype was obtained from a woman in her 40s in good health. Some clones in this sample may be carry-over from other donors' samples. The chain is built from TRBV10-3 and TRBJ2-1; TRBD1 aligns across 11 bases. In DNA form, the CDR3 reads TGTGCCATCAGTGAGCTCCGGTCGGGACAGGGGGGGAATGAGCAGTTCTTC. Residues: CAISELRSGQGGNEQFF.